This TCR beta chain was sequenced during a study of cytomegalovirus exposure and HLA in healthy donors. Study-level findings and limits: CMV serostatus was the sole immune exposure data available. Later analysis showed most CMV-associated TCR beta chains appearing HLA-restricted.

This clone was seen only a few times. Its antigen is unknown. Vbeta (60) and Jbeta (13) primers were used in the PCR. Clones were read by immunoSEQ multiplex PCR, and TCRdb kept only the in-frame ones, dropping some. Among about 120,000 clones listed, 75% to 90% were seen once. The CDR3 contains 14 residues. Deletions cut 3 bases from V and 3 bases from J, with 9 bases between. CDR1 is LNHDA, CDR2 SQIVND, per germline (reference sequence). Sequencing used PBMCs. This clonotype was sampled from a man in his forties in good health and CMV-seronegative. The V and J genes are TRBV19 and TRBJ2-1; a possible D gene is TRBD1 (6 bases). Here the CDR3 reads CASSMGADYNEQFF. In DNA form, the CDR3 reads TGTGCCAGTAGTATGGGGGCCGACTACAATGAGCAGTTCTTC.